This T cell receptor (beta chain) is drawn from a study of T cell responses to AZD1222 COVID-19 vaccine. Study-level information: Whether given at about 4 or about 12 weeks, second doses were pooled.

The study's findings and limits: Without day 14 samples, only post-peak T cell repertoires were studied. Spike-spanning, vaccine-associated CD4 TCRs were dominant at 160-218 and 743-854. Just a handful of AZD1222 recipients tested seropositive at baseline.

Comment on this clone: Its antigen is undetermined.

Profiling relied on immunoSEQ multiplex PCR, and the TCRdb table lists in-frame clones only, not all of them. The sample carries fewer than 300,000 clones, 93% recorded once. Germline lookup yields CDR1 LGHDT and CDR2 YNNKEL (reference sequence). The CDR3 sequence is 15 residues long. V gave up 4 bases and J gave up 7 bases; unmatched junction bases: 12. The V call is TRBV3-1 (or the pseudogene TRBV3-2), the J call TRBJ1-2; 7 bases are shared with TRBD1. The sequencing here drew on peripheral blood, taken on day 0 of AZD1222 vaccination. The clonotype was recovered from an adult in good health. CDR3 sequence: CASSLPGQAPFGYTF. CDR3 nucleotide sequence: TGTGCCAGCAGCCTCCCCGGACAGGCCCCTTTTGGCTACACCTTC.